Sequencing of this TCR beta chain was carried out in a study of CD8 T cells in Susac syndrome. Study information: Patients with Susac syndrome were therapy-naive, taking corticosteroids, with some also receiving intravenous immunoglobulin, or taking intravenous immunoglobulin alone at the time their blood was drawn.

V lost 5 bases to trimming and J lost 9 bases; unmatched junction nucleotides: 9. Germline V gene sequence: CDR1 DFQATT, CDR2 SNEGSKA (reference sequence). The CDR3 spans 12 residues. Random hexamers primed reverse transcription of about 0.45 to 1 ug RNA. From the immunoSEQ multiplex PCR reads, TCRdb called clonotypes with MiXCR, one entry per CDR3 protein. The repertoire has 200,000 to 250,000 distinct CDR3 sequences, around 93% of them found once; the top ten carry roughly 0.14%. The clonotype comes from a human donor with Susac syndrome. This sequence joins TRBV20-1 and TRBJ1-2; 7 bases line up with TRBD1. Sequenced material: CD4+ T cells from PBMCs. CDR3 residues: CSALTGNFRYTF. CDR3 in DNA: TGCAGTGCTTTGACAGGGAATTTTCGCTACACCTTC.